These 28 T cell receptor beta chains originate from one sample sequenced in a study of CD8+CD57+ T cells in acquired aplastic anemia (dated by TCRdb to 2017 to 2018). Instrument used: Illumina HiSeq 2000. Genomic DNA was used as template for profiling of TCR beta VDJ combinations and CDR3 sequences. In-frame beta chains were kept once TCRdb had trimmed the public reads at Q25 with fastp and called clones with MiXCR. Rows with one shared CDR3 protein collapse into an entry with the most common genes and DNA. The sample records approximately 190,000 distinct CDR3 sequences, 48% of which are singletons. Around 9.7% of the sample goes to the ten largest clones. Expansion of CD8+CD57+ cells had been shown by flow cytometry in the patients chosen for sequencing. The specimen sequenced was sorted CD4+, CD8+, or CD8+CD57+ T cells (not recorded which) from PBMCs. These receptors originate from a human donor with aplastic anemia.

The chain recombines TRBV7-3 with TRBJ1-1, with a tentative D call TRBD1 (5 bases). Trimming cost V 2 bases and J 6 bases, with 10 bases left between them. CDR3 size: 13 residues. The germline V gene encodes CDR1 SGHTA and CDR2 FQGTGA. The CDR3 DNA reads TGTGCCAGCAGCTTAGGTTGGGGGTCTGAAGCTTTCTTT. Its protein product is CASSLGWGSEAFF.

This clonotype occurred a few times. For the CDR3, the DNA is TGTGCCAGTAGTACGGGGACTACCCACACCGGGGAGCTGTTTTTT. Translating gives CASSTGTTHTGELFF. The chain recombines TRBV19 with TRBJ2-2; TRBD2 agrees at 7 bases. The CDR3 loop spans 15 amino acids. Germline V CDR1 and CDR2: LNHDA, SQIVND (reference sequence). V trimming: 4 bases; J trimming: 3 bases; junction bases outside the gene matches: 5.

The chain links TRBV6-1 to TRBJ1-2; 7 bases map to TRBD1. Germline values: CDR1 MNHNS, CDR2 SASEGT. V trimming: 6 bases; J trimming: 4 bases; junction bases outside the gene matches: 8. The CDR3 is made up of 14 amino acids. The CDR3, as DNA: TGTGCCAGCAGCCAGGGGGTGAAGAGCTATGGCTACACCTTC. Its protein product is CASSQGVKSYGYTF.

Ten or more counts support this clonotype. This chain joins TRBV20-1 and TRBJ2-1, with 13 nucleotides matching TRBD2. CDR3 length: 17 residues. The V gene end was trimmed by 0 bases and the J gene end by 6 bases; junction bases not matched to a gene: 8. Looked up from germline, CDR1 is DFQATT and CDR2 is SNEGSKA (reference sequence). The CDR3 coding sequence is TGCAGTGCTAGAGATGTACTAGCGGGAGGGATAGGCAATGAGCAGTTCTTC. This translates into CSARDVLAGGIGNEQFF.

This chain uses TRBV6-5 with TRBJ2-7; no firm D call. Per the germline V gene, CDR1 is MNHEY and CDR2 is SVGAGI. Deletions cut 0 bases from V and 9 bases from J, with 12 bases between. The CDR3 runs to 13 residues. This CDR3 is CASSYSVAGGQYF. In DNA form, the CDR3 reads TGTGCCAGCAGTTACTCGGTGGCTGGCGGGCAGTACTTC.

J is TRBJ1-1 and V is TRBV2, with 7 positions matching TRBD1. The CDR3 is 14 amino acids. In germline, CDR1 is SNHLY, CDR2 FYNNEI. Trimming cost V 4 bases and J 1 base; bases outside gene matches: 3. The CDR3 sequence: CASSGDSRNTEAFF. CDR3 nucleotide sequence: TGTGCCAGCAGTGGGGACAGCAGGAACACTGAAGCTTTCTTT.

The chain combines TRBV12-3 or TRBV12-4 with TRBJ2-6, with 8 bases matching TRBD1. The CDR3 is made up of 17 amino acids. V dropped 6 bases and J dropped 0; count of bases not matched to a gene: 7. CDR3 DNA: TGTGCCAGCAGCCACCGGACAGGGAACTCTGGGGCCAACGTCCTGACTTTC. It is translated as CASSHRTGNSGANVLTF.

This clonotype was observed many times. The rearrangement uses TRBV19 and TRBJ1-1; 9 positions match TRBD1. The CDR3 sequence is 16 residues long. V dropped 2 bases and J dropped 0; count of bases not matched to a gene: 4. CDR1 and CDR2 (germline): LNHDA, SQIVND (reference sequence). CDR3 amino acids: CASSIRTGDMNTEAFF. CDR3 in DNA: TGTGCCAGTAGTATAAGGACAGGGGACATGAACACTGAAGCTTTCTTT.

A note on this clonotype: Sequence at one end of the junction differs from germline and may be a read error. The gene calls are TRBV10-1 and TRBJ2-1, with 7 bases that match TRBD2. CDR1 is WNHNN, CDR2 SYGVQD, per germline (reference sequence). The CDR3 sequence is 18 residues long. This CDR3 is CASSQAVSGAGSYNEQFF. The CDR3 bases are TGTGCCAGCAGCCAAGCAGTCTCGGGAGCGGGATCCTACAATGAGCAGTTCTTC.

This chain connects TRBV29-1 to TRBJ1-2; unclear D gene. CDR3 length: 14 amino acids. V was pared by 7 bases and J by 7 bases, with 22 bases between. Per germline, CDR1 SQVTM and CDR2 ANQGSEA. The CDR3 region has the DNA TGCAGCGGTGGACCGGACCGTAATTCTATTGGCTACACCTTC. It translates to CSGGPDRNSIGYTF.

The CDR3 protein is CSVRGNGYNEQFF. CDR3 DNA sequence: TGCAGCGTACGGGGAAACGGGTACAATGAGCAGTTCTTC. This chain joins TRBV29-1 and TRBJ2-1, with D tentatively TRBD2 (5 bases). This CDR3 has 13 residues. Looked up from germline, CDR1 is SQVTM and CDR2 is ANQGSEA. Trimming stripped 6 bases from V and 4 bases from J, with 13 bases between.

V gene TRBV11-2 combines with J gene TRBJ1-2; no firm D call. The ends were cut back, 4 bases at V and 0 bases at J, with 21 bases in the middle. The CDR3 is made up of 18 amino acids. Germline V lookup: CDR1 SGHAT, CDR2 FQNNGV. CDR3 in amino acids: CASSYGRSSRQANYGYTF. CDR3 DNA sequence: TGTGCCAGCAGCTATGGGCGTTCAAGCAGGCAAGCTAACTATGGCTACACCTTC.

The rearrangement uses TRBV2 and TRBJ1-5; TRBD1 aligns across 8 bases. This CDR3 is built from 15 residues. Trimming at V came to 6 bases and at J to 3 bases, leaving 7 bases not matched to a gene. The germline CDR1 and CDR2 sequences are SNHLY and FYNNEI. The DNA of the CDR3 is TGTGCCAGCAGACCCGGACAGGGTCCCAATCAGCCCCAGCATTTT. Amino acids: CASRPGQGPNQPQHF.

The rearrangement uses TRBV24-1 and TRBJ2-1; D is ambiguous. V was cut by 1 base and J by 0 bases, with 12 bases left in between. This CDR3 contains 17 residues. CDR1 and CDR2 from the germline V gene are KGHDR and SFDVKD. The CDR3 reads CATSDLGLTDSYNEQFF. In nucleotides, the CDR3 is TGTGCCACCAGTGATTTAGGGCTAACCGACTCCTACAATGAGCAGTTCTTC.

This clonotype was seen a single time. The CDR3 loop is CSARPRDTEAFF. The DNA for the CDR3 is TGCAGTGCTAGGCCCAGGGACACTGAAGCTTTCTTT. This chain joins TRBV20-1 and TRBJ1-1; weak D call: TRBD1 (5 bases). Trimming took 3 bases from V and 3 from J, leaving 8 bases between them. This CDR3 is built from 12 residues. CDR1 DFQATT and CDR2 SNEGSKA come from the germline V gene (reference sequence).

V gene TRBV15 combines with J gene TRBJ1-2; 10 nucleotides line up with TRBD1. Germline CDR1 is LNHNV and CDR2 is YYDKDF (reference sequence). CDR3 length: 14 amino acids. V trimming: 2 bases; J trimming: 6 bases; junction bases outside the gene matches: 3. The CDR3 region is CATSRQGQGNGYTF. Written as DNA, the CDR3 is TGTGCCACCAGCAGACAGGGACAGGGGAATGGCTACACCTTC.

This clonotype has a count of ten or more. The V gene is TRBV14, the J gene TRBJ1-1; D gene ambiguous. The CDR3 covers 18 residues. CDR1 is SGHDN, CDR2 FVKESK, per germline. V was shortened by 0 bases and J by 6 bases, with 23 bases between the two germline ends. DNA of the CDR3: TGTGCCAGCAGCCAAGATACGAGGGCTTTCAGGTCTTACGCTGAAGCTTTCTTT. Protein product: CASSQDTRAFRSYAEAFF.

V and J are TRBV10-3 and TRBJ1-5, with 7 bases aligning to TRBD1. V was pared by 7 bases and J by 5 bases, with 5 bases of the junction left unmatched. The CDR3 consists of 13 residues. Germline V gene data show CDR1 as ENHRY and CDR2 as SYGVKD. The CDR3 DNA is TGTGCCATCACCGGGACAGTAGATCAGCCCCAGCATTTT. Encoded protein: CAITGTVDQPQHF.

This clonotype was observed at least ten times. The rearrangement joins TRBV11-2 to TRBJ2-7, with D perhaps TRBD1 or TRBD2 (5 bases each). Trimming left V 7 bases short and J 2 bases short, with 21 bases between. This CDR3 is 16 amino acids long. Germline CDR1 SGHAT, CDR2 FQNNGV. CDR3 residues: CASTHRAGTAPYEQYF. CDR3 DNA: TGTGCCAGCACCCACCGCGCTGGGACCGCTCCCTACGAGCAGTACTTC.

This clonotype occurred a few times. The chain recombines TRBV20-1 with TRBJ2-7; D unresolved. Germline-derived CDR1 and CDR2 are DFQATT and SNEGSKA (reference sequence). Trimming stripped 6 bases from V and 3 bases from J, with 15 bases between. The CDR3 runs 13 residues. The CDR3 DNA is TGCAGTGCCAGCAGTGTAAAGGGCTACGAGCAGTACTTC. It yields the protein CSASSVKGYEQYF.

V is TRBV29-1 and J is TRBJ2-5; D is undetermined. The CDR3 is made up of 14 amino acids. V was pared by 1 base and J by 1 base, with 10 bases between. Looked up from germline, CDR1 is SQVTM and CDR2 is ANQGSEA. CDR3: CSVEAWARQETQYF. The DNA for the CDR3 is TGCAGCGTTGAAGCGTGGGCGCGCCAAGAGACCCAGTACTTC.

This clonotype occurred a few times. DNA for the CDR3: TGCGCCAGCAGTGATTCTCGGGCGGGAGAGACCCAGTACTTC. As protein: CASSDSRAGETQYF. The chain joins TRBV10-1 to TRBJ2-5; D might be TRBD2 (5 bases). Germline loops: CDR1 WNHNN, CDR2 SYGVQD (reference sequence). Trimming stripped 3 bases from V and 4 bases from J, with 12 bases between. The CDR3 has 14 residues.

The CDR3 DNA sequence: TGTGCCACCAGCAGCTTGGACAGCCTTGAGGAGCAGTACTTC. Translated, it gives CATSSLDSLEEQYF. The chain uses TRBV15 and TRBJ2-7, with a possible D match to TRBD1 (6 bases). The germline CDR1 and CDR2 sequences are LNHNV and YYDKDF (reference sequence). V lost 3 bases, J lost 7 bases, and 16 bases lay in between. The CDR3 covers 14 residues.

Many counts were recorded for this clonotype. The chain combines TRBV10-3 with TRBJ2-7, with no clear D. CDR3 length: 13 amino acids. The germline V and J ends were trimmed by 0 bases and 3 bases, with 6 bases remaining between them. Germline V gene sequence: CDR1 ENHRY, CDR2 SYGVKD. For the CDR3, the DNA is TGTGCCATCAGTGAGTCATCTGACTACGAGCAGTACTTC. Residues: CAISESSDYEQYF.

In this sample, this clonotype turned up many times. The chain recombines TRBV20-1 with TRBJ1-4; D might be TRBD1 (6 bases). V was cut by 3 bases and J by 8 bases, with 19 bases left in between. CDR1 and CDR2 (germline): DFQATT, SNEGSKA (reference sequence). This CDR3 comprises 15 residues. CDR3 bases: TGCAGTGCTAGGGAATTGCAAGGGGGGGCAGAAAAACTGTTTTTT. Translating it yields CSARELQGGAEKLFF.

This clonotype was counted between two and nine times. V is TRBV7-8 and J is TRBJ2-7, with 11 bases identical to TRBD1. V was pared by 7 bases and J by 1 base, with 12 bases of the junction left unmatched. This CDR3 is built from 17 residues. In germline, CDR1 is SGHVS, CDR2 FQNEAQ. The CDR3 reads CASIGTGGTYSSYEQYF. The CDR3 bases are TGTGCCAGCATCGGGACAGGGGGGACCTACTCGTCCTACGAGCAGTACTTC. Together with reference TRBV7-8 and TRBJ2-7, the CDR3 gives the full variable domain: GAGVSQSPRYKVAKRGQDVALRCDPISGHVSLFWYQQALGQGPEFLTYFQNEAQLDKSGLPSDRFFAERPEGSVSTLKIQRTQQEDSAVYLCASIGTGGTYSSYEQYFGPGTRLTVT.

This chain joins TRBV2 and TRBJ1-5; D remains unclear. Germline assignment: CDR1 SNHLY and CDR2 FYNNEI. This CDR3 comprises 14 residues. V shed 4 bases and J shed 4 bases, with 11 bases lying between them. The CDR3 reads CASSGSLANQPQHF. In DNA, the CDR3 is TGTGCCAGCAGTGGGTCATTAGCTAATCAGCCCCAGCATTTT.

This clonotype was counted at least ten times. The rearrangement links TRBV7-3 to TRBJ1-2; 9 nucleotides line up with TRBD1. The trim removed 4 bases at V and 9 bases at J, leaving 6 bases unmatched. The CDR3 length is 13 residues. Germline CDR1 SGHTA, CDR2 FQGTGA. DNA of the CDR3: TGTGCCAGCAGCTCAAATGGACAGGGGAGCTACACCTTC. Protein sequence: CASSSNGQGSYTF.